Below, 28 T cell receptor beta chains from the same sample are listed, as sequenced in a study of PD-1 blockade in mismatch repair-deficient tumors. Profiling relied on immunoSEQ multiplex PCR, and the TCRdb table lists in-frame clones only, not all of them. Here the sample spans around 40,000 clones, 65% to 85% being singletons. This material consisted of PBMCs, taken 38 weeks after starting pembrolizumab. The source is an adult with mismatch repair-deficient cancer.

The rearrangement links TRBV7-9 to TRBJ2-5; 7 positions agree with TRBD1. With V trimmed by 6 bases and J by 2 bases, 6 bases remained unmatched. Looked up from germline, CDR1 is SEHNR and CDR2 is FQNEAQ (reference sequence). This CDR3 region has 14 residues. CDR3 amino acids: CASSSDREQETQYF. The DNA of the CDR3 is TGTGCCAGCAGTTCCGACAGGGAACAAGAGACCCAGTACTTC.

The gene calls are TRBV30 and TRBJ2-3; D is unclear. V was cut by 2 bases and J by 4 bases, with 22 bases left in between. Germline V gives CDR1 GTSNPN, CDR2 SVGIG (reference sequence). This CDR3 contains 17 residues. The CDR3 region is CAWSQIRRAIKADTQYF. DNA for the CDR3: TGTGCCTGGAGTCAAATACGGAGAGCGATCAAGGCAGATACGCAGTATTTT.

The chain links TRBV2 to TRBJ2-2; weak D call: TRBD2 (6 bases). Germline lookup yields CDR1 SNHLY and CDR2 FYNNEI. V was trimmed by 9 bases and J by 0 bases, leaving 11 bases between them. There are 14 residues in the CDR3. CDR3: CARGGTPNTGELFF. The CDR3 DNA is TGTGCCAGAGGCGGGACTCCGAACACCGGGGAGCTGTTTTTT.

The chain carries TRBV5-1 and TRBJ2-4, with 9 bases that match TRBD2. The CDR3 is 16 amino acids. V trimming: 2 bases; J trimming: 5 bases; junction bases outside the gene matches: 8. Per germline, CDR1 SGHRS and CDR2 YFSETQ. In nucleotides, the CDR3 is TGCGCCAGCAGCTTCTTAGCGGGAGCGCTGCAAAACATTCAGTACTTC. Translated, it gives CASSFLAGALQNIQYF. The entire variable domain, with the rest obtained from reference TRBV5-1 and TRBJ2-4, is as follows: KAGVTQTPRYLIKTRGQQVTLSCSPISGHRSVSWYQQTPGQGLQFLFEYFSETQRNKGNFPGRFSGRQFSNSRSEMNVSTLELGDSALYLCASSFLAGALQNIQYFGAGTRLSVL.

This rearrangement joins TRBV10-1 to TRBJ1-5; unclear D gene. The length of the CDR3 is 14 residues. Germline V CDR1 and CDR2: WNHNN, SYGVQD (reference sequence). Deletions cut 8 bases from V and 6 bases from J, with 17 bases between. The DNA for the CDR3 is TGCGCCAGCTGCATCCCAGGTTTGGCTCAGCCCCAGCATTTT. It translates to CASCIPGLAQPQHF.

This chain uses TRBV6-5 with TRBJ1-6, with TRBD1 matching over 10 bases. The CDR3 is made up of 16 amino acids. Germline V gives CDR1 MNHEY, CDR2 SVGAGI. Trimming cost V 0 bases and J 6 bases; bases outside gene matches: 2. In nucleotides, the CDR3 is TGTGCCAGCAGTTACTCGGGGGACAGGGGTAATTCACCCCTCCACTTT. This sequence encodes CASSYSGDRGNSPLHF.

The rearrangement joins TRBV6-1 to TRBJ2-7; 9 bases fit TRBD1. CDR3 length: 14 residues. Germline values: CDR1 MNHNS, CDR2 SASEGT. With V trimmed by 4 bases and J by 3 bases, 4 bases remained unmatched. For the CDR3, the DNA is TGTGCCAGCAGTGCCAGGGACAGGGACTACGAGCAGTACTTC. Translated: CASSARDRDYEQYF.

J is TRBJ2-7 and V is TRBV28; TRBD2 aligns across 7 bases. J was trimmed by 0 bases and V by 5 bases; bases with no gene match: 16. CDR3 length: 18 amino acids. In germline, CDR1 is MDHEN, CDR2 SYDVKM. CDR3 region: CASSHSGIAGLSSYEQYF. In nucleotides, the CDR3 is TGTGCCAGCAGTCACTCGGGGATAGCGGGTTTAAGCTCCTACGAGCAGTACTTC.

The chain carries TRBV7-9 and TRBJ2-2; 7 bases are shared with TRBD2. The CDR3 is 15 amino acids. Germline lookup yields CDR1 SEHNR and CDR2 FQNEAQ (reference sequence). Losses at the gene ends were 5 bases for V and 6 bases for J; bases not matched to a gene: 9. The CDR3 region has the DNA TGTGCCAGCAGCCCCTTGGCGGGAGCCCCCGGGGAGCTGTTTTTT. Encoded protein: CASSPLAGAPGELFF.

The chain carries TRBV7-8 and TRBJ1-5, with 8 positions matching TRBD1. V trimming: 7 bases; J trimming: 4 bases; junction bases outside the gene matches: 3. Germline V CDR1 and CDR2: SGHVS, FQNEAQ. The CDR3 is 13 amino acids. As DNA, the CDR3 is TGTGCCAGCACCGGGGACAGGAATCAGCCCCAGCATTTT. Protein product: CASTGDRNQPQHF.

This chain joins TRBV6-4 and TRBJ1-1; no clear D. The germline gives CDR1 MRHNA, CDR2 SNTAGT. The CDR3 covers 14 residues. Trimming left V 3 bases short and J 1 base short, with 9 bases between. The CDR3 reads CASSETLGNTEAFF. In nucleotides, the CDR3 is TGTGCCAGCAGTGAGACACTGGGGAACACTGAAGCTTTCTTT.

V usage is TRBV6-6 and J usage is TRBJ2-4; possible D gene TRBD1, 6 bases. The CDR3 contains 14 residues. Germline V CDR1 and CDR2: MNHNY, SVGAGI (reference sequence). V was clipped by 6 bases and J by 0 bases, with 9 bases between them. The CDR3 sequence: CASRGGIAKNIQYF. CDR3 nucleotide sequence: TGTGCCAGCAGAGGGGGAATAGCCAAAAACATTCAGTACTTC.

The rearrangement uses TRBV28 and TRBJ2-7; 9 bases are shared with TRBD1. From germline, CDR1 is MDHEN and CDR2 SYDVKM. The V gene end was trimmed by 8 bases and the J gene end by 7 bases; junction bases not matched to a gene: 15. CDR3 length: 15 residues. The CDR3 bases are TGTGCCAGCCGACGAACCAGGACAGGGGCGAGGGAGCAGTACTTC. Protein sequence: CASRRTRTGAREQYF.

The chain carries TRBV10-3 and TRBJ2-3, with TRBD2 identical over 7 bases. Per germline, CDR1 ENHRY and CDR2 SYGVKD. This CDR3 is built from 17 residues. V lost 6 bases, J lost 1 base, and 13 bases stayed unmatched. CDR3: CAISEFGGGRGTDTQYF. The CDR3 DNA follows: TGTGCCATCAGCGAATTTGGGGGAGGGAGGGGCACAGATACGCAGTATTTT.

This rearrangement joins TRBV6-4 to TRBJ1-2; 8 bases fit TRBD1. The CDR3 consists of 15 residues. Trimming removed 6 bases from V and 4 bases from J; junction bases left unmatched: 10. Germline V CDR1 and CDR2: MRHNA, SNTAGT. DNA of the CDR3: TGTGCCAGCAGCGTAAGATCAGGGGGCCCCTATGGCTACACCTTC. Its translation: CASSVRSGGPYGYTF.

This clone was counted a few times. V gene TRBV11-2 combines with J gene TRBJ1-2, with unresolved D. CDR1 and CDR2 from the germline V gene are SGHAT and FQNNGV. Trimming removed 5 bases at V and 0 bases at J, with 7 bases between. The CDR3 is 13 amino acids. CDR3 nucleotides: TGTGCCAGCAGCCCACGGGCTAACTATGGCTACACCTTC. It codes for CASSPRANYGYTF.

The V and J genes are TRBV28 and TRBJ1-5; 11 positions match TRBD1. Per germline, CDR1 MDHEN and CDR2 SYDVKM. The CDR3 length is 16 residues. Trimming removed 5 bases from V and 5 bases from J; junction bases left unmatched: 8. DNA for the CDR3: TGTGCCAGCAGTCCACCGGGACAGGGGGTGGATCAGCCCCAGCATTTT. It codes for CASSPPGQGVDQPQHF. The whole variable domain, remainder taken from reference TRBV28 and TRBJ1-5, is DVKVTQSSRYLVKRTGEKVFLECVQDMDHENMFWYRQDPGLGLRLIYFSYDVKMKEKGDIPEGYSVSREKKERFSLILESASTNQTSMYLCASSPPGQGVDQPQHFGDGTRLSIL.

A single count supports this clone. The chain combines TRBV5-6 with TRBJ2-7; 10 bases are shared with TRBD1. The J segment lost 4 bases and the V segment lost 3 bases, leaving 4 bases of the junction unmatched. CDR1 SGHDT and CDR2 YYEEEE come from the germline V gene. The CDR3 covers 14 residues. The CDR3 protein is CASSWTGGMYEQYF. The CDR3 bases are TGTGCCAGCAGCTGGACAGGGGGTATGTACGAGCAGTACTTC.

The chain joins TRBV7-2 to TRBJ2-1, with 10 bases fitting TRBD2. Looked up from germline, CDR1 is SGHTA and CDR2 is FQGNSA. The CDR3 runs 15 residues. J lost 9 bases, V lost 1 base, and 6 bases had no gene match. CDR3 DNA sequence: TGTGCCAGCAGCTTAGGCTCTAGCGGGAGTGCTGAGCAGTTCTTC. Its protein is CASSLGSSGSAEQFF.

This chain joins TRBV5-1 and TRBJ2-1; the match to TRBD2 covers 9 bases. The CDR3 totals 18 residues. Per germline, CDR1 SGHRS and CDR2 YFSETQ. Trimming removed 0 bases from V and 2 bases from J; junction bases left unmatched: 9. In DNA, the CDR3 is TGCGCCAGCAGCTTGGTTCGGTCTAGCGGGGATCCCTACAATGAGCAGTTCTTC. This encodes CASSLVRSSGDPYNEQFF.

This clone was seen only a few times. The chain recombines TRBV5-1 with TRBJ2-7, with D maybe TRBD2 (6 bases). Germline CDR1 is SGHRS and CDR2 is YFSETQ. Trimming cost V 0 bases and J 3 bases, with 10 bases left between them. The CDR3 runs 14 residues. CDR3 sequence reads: CASSLVLADYEQYF. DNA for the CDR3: TGCGCCAGCAGCTTGGTGTTAGCGGACTACGAGCAGTACTTC.

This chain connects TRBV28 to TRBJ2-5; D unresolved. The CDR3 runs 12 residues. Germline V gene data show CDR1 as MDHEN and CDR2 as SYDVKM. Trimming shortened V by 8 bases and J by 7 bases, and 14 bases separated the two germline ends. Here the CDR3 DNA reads TGTGCCAGCTCCTGGAGATTAGGGACCCAGTACTTC. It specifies CASSWRLGTQYF.

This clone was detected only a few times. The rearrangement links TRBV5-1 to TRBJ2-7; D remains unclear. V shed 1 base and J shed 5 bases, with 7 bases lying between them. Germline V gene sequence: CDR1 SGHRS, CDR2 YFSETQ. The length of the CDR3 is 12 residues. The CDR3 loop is CASSLYSNEQYF. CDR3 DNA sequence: TGCGCCAGCAGCTTGTACAGCAACGAGCAGTACTTC.

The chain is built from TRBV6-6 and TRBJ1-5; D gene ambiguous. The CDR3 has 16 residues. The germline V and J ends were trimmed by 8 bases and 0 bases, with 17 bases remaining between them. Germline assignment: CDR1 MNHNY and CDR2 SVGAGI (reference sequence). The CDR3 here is CASLDSRRSSNQPQHF. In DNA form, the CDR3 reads TGTGCCAGCCTGGACTCTCGAAGGAGTAGCAATCAGCCCCAGCATTTT.

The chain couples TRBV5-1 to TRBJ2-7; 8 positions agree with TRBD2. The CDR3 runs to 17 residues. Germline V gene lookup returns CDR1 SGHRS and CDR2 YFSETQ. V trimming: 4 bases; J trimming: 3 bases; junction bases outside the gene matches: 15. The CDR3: CASSASSGVAGNYEQYF. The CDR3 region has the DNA TGCGCCAGCAGCGCCAGCAGCGGGGTAGCGGGGAACTACGAGCAGTACTTC.

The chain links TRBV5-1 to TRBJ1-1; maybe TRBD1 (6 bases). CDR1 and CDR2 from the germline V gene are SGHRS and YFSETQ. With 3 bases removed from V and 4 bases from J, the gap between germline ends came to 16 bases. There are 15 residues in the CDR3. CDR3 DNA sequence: TGCGCCAGCAGCTCCCAGGGAGGGGGGAGCACTGAAGCTTTCTTT. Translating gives CASSSQGGGSTEAFF.

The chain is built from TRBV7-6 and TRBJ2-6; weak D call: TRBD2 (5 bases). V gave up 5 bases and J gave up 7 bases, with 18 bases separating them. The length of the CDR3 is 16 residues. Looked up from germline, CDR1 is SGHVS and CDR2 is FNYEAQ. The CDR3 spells CASSQYEGIIANVLTF. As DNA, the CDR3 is TGTGCCAGCAGCCAGTACGAGGGTATAATAGCCAACGTCCTGACTTTC.

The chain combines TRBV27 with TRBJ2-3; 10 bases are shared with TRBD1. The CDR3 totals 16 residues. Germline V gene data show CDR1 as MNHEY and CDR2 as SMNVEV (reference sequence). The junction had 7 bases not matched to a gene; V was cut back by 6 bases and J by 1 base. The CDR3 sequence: CASRSTGTGGTDTQYF. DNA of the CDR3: TGTGCCAGCAGGTCAACCGGGACAGGGGGCACAGATACGCAGTATTTT.